The table lists the clone carrying this TCR beta chain with many counts. The target antigen is unknown. The sample belongs to a study of response to subunit inactivated influenza vaccine. General observations from the study: Authors suggested seasonal influenza vaccinations each recruit few new T cells.

Trimming stripped 0 bases from V and 1 base from J, with 19 bases between. The CDR3 runs to 18 residues. Germline values: CDR1 ENHRY, CDR2 SYGVKD. Each CDR3 protein gets one entry after TCRdb re-called the RT-PCR reads with MiXCR. This repertoire shows 540,000 or so distinct CDR3 sequences, 10% to 15% found once; its top ten account for around 13%. The chain links TRBV10-3 to TRBJ2-7; D not resolved. This specimen was PBMCs from blood, taken about 40 days after vaccination. The source is a man aged 50 or older who received an inactivated influenza vaccine. The CDR3, as DNA: TGTGCCATCAGTGAGTCGAATATGGGCCGTATCGGATCCTACGAGCAGTACTTC. The encoded protein is CAISESNMGRIGSYEQYF.